The clone carrying this TCR beta chain was detected a few times. Germline V gives CDR1 MNHEY, CDR2 SMNVEV (reference sequence). CDR3 size: 15 residues. The junction had 4 bases not matched to a gene; V was cut back by 4 bases and J by 2 bases. These data come from a study of molecular identifiers for immune sequencing clone quantification. Each CDR3 protein gets one entry after TCRdb re-called the PCR reads with MiXCR. Of tens of thousands of distinct CDR3 sequences in the sample, about a sixth were seen once. What was sequenced was naive CD8+ T cells from blood, with Jurkat cell RNA spiked in. Subset indicated: FACS-sorted CD8+CD4-CCR7+CD45RA+ naive T cells. The chain has TRBV27 and TRBJ2-5; 10 bases fit TRBD2. This TCR derives from a human donor in good health. Some libraries in this study had Jurkat cell RNA spiked in. The DNA of the CDR3 is TGTGCCAGCAGTTCTAGCGGGAGTGAGCAAGAGACCCAGTACTTC. It codes for CASSSSGSEQETQYF.